The source of this T cell receptor beta chain is a study of tumor-infiltrating lymphocytes in localized non-small cell lung cancer. Clones were sequenced by immunoSEQ multiplex PCR, and TCRdb holds only the in-frame ones, with some missing. The profile shows about 16,000 clones, roughly three quarters of them singletons. This clone occurred a few times. The antigen remains unidentified. Whole-study findings and limits: Recurrence-free survival showed no association with tumor T-cell fraction. Available tissue quantity limited TCR sequencing to a patient subset.

The CDR3 runs to 14 residues. Germline assignment: CDR1 SGHTA and CDR2 FQGNSA. The V and J ends lost 3 bases and 5 bases respectively, with 11 bases between them. V is TRBV7-2 and J is TRBJ1-5; D is perhaps TRBD1 (5 bases). The receptor was derived from a human donor with non-small cell lung cancer. Sequenced: lung tumor tissue. Written as DNA, the CDR3 is TGTGCCAGCAGCTTCGGGACCCCTTATCAGCCCCAGCATTTT. Translating it yields CASSFGTPYQPQHF.